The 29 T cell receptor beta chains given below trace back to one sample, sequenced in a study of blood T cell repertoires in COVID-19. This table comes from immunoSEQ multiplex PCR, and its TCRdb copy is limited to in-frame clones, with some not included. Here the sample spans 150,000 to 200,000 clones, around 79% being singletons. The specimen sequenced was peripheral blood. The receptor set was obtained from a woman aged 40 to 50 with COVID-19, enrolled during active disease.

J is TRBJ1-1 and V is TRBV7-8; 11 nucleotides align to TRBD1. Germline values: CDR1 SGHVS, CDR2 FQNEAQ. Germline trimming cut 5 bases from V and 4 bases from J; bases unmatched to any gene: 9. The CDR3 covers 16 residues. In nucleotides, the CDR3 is TGTGCCAGCAGCCCAGGGACAGGGGGTTTCATCACTGAAGCTTTCTTT. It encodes CASSPGTGGFITEAFF.

The CDR3 sequence is CAWSDREDQPQHF. In nucleotides, the CDR3 is TGTGCCTGGTCGGACAGGGAAGATCAGCCCCAGCATTTT. The J gene is TRBJ1-5, the V gene TRBV30, with TRBD1 matching over 8 bases. V was clipped by 5 bases and J by 5 bases; unmatched bases: 5. The V gene's germline CDR1 is GTSNPN and CDR2 SVGIG (reference sequence). This CDR3 region has 13 residues.

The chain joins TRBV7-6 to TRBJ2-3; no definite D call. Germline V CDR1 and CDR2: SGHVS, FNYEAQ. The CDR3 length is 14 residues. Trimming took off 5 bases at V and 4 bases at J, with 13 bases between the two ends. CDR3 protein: CASSLLGGPDTQYF. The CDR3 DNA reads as TGTGCCAGCAGCCTGCTAGGTGGTCCAGATACGCAGTATTTT.

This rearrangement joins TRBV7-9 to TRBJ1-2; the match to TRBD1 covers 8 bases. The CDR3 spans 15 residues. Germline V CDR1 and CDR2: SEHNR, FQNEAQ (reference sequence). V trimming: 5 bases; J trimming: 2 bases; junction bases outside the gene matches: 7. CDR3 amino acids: CASSPPQGVNYGYTF. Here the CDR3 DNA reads TGTGCCAGCAGCCCCCCACAGGGGGTGAACTATGGCTACACCTTC.

The CDR3, as DNA: TGTGCCAGCAGCCATTCCCAGATAAGGACGAGTGGGAGGGAGCAGTACTTC. As protein: CASSHSQIRTSGREQYF. The rearrangement joins TRBV3-1 (or the pseudogene TRBV3-2) to TRBJ2-7; the D gene is possibly TRBD2 (6 bases). The germline V and J ends were trimmed by 3 bases and 7 bases, with 25 bases remaining between them. CDR1 and CDR2 from the germline V gene are LGHDT and YNNKEL (reference sequence). The CDR3 length is 17 residues.

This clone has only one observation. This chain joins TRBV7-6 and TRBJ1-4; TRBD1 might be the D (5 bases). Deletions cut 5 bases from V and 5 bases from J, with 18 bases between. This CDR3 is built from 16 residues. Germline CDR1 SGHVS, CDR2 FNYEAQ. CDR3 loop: CASSQGSLGRNEKLFF. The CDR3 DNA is TGTGCCAGCAGCCAGGGATCACTTGGACGGAATGAAAAACTGTTTTTT.

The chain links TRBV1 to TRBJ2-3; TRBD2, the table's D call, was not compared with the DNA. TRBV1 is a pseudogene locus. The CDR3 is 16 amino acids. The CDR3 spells CTSSQDRIAAADTQYF. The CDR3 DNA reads TGCACCAGCAGCCAAGATCGGATAGCGGCGGCAGATACGCAGTATTTT.

The CDR3 loop reads CASGYGGYTQYF. CDR3 coding DNA: TGTGCTAGTGGTTATGGAGGATATACGCAGTATTTT. The chain employs TRBV12-5 and TRBJ2-3, with D perhaps matching TRBD2 (5 bases). The ends were cut back, 4 bases at V and 7 bases at J, with 9 bases in the middle. CDR1 LGHNT and CDR2 FRNRAP come from the germline V gene. The CDR3 loop spans 12 amino acids.

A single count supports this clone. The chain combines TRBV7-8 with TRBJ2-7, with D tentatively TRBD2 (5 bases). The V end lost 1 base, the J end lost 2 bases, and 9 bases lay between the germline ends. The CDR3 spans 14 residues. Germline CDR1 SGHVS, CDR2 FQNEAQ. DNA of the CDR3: TGTGCCAGCAGCTTAGAGAGGGTTACCTACGAGCAGTACTTC. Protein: CASSLERVTYEQYF. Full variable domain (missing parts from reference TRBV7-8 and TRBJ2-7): GAGVSQSPRYKVAKRGQDVALRCDPISGHVSLFWYQQALGQGPEFLTYFQNEAQLDKSGLPSDRFFAERPEGSVSTLKIQRTQQEDSAVYLCASSLERVTYEQYFGPGTRLTVT.

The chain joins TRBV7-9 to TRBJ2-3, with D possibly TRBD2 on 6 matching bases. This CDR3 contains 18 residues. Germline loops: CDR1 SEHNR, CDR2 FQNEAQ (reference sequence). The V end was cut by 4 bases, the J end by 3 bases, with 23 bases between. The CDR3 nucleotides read TGTGCCAGCAGCTCGTTCCGTTTGAGGGGAGGAGGAACAGATACGCAGTATTTT. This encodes CASSSFRLRGGGTDTQYF.

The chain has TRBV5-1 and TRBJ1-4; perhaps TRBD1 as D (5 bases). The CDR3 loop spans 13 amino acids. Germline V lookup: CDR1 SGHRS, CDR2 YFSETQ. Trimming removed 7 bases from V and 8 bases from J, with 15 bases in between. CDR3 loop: CASAIGEGEKLFF. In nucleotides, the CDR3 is TGCGCCAGCGCGATTGGGGAGGGGGAAAAACTGTTTTTT.

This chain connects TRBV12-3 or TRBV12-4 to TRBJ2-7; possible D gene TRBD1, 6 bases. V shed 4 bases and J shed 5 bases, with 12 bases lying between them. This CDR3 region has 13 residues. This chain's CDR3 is CASSYSGVHEQYF. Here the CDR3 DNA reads TGTGCCAGCAGTTACTCAGGGGTCCACGAGCAGTACTTC.

CDR3 amino acids: CASSLGAFPGEQYF. The CDR3 DNA follows: TGTGCCAGCAGCCTAGGGGCCTTCCCTGGCGAGCAGTACTTC. V and J are TRBV14 and TRBJ2-7, with D possibly matching TRBD1 (5 bases). This CDR3 region has 14 residues. V lost 4 bases, J lost 6 bases, and 16 bases lay in between. Germline lookup yields CDR1 SGHDN and CDR2 FVKESK.

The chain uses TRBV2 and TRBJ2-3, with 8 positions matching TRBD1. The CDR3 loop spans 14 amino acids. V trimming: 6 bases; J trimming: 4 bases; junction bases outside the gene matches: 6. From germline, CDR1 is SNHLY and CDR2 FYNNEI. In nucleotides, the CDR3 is TGTGCCAGCAGGTACGGACAGGGCTCAGATACGCAGTATTTT. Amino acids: CASRYGQGSDTQYF.

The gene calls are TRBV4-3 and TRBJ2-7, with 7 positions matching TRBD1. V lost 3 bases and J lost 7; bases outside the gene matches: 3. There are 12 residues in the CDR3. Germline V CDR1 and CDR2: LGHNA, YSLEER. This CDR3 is CASSQTGREQYF. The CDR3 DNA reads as TGCGCCAGCAGCCAGACAGGGCGAGAGCAGTACTTC.

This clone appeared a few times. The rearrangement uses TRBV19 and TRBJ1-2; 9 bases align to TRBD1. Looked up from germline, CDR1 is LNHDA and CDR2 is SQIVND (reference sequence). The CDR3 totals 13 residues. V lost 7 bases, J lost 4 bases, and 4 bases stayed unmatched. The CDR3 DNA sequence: TGTGCCAGTAAAGGGGACAGGGCCTATGGCTACACCTTC. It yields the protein CASKGDRAYGYTF.

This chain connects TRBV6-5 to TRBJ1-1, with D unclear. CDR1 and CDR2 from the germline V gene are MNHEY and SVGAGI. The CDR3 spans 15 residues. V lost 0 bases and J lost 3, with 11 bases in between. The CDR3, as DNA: TGTGCCAGCAGTTACTCATACCTGAGGGACACTGAAGCTTTCTTT. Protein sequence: CASSYSYLRDTEAFF.

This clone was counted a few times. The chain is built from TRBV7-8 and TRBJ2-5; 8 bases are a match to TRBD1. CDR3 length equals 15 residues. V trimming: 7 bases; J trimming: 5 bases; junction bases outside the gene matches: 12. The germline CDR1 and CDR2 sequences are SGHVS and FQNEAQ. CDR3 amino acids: CASNLDRGSMETQYF. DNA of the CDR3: TGTGCCAGCAACCTTGACAGGGGATCTATGGAGACCCAGTACTTC.

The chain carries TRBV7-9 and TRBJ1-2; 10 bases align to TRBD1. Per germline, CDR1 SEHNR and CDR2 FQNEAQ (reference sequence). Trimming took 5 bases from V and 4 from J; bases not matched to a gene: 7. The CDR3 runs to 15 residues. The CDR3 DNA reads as TGTGCCAGCAGCAATCCGGGACAGGGGACCTATGGCTACACCTTC. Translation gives CASSNPGQGTYGYTF.

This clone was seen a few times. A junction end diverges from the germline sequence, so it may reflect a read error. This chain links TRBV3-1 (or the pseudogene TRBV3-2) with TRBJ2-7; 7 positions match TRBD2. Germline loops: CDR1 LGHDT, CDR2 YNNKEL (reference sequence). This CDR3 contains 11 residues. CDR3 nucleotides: TGTGCCAGCAGCCGGGGCGGGAGTACGGACTTC. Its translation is CASSRGGSTDF.

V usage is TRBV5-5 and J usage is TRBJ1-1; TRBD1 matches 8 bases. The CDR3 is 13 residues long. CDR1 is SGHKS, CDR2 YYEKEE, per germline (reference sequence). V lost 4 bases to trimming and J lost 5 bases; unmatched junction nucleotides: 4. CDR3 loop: CASSRQGRTEAFF. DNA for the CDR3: TGTGCCAGCAGCCGACAGGGGAGAACTGAAGCTTTCTTT.

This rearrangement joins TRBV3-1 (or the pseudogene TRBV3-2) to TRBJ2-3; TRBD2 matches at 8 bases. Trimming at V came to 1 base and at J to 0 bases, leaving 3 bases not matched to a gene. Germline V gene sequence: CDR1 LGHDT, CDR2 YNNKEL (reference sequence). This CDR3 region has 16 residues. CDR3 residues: CASSQAGGESTDTQYF. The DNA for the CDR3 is TGTGCCAGCAGCCAAGCGGGGGGGGAGAGCACAGATACGCAGTATTTT.

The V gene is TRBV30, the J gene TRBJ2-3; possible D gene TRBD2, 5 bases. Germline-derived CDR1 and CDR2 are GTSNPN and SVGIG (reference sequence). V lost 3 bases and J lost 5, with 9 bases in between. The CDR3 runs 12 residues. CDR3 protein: CAWRAAGDTQYF. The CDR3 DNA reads TGTGCCTGGAGGGCGGCGGGAGATACGCAGTATTTT.

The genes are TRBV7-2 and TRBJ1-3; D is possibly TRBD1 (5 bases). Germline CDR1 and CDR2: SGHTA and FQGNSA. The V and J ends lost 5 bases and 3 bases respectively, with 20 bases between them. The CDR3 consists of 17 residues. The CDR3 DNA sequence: TGTGCCAGCAGCGCAACGCTGGGGCGGGGAGATGGAAACACCATATATTTT. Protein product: CASSATLGRGDGNTIYF.

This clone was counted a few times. The CDR3, as DNA: TGTGCCAGCAGCTTAGTGTCAGAATCCTCCGGGGAGCTGTTTTTT. It yields the protein CASSLVSESSGELFF. The chain links TRBV11-3 to TRBJ2-2, with unresolved D. Trimming shortened V by 1 base and J by 6 bases, and 12 bases separated the two germline ends. This CDR3 comprises 15 residues. Germline V gene sequence: CDR1 SGHNT, CDR2 YENEEA.

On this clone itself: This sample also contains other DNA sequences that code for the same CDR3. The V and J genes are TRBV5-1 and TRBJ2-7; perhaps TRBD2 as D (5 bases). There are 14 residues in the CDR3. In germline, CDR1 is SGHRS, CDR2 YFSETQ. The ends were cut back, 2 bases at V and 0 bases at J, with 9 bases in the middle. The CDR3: CASSLSRDSYEQYF. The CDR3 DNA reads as TGCGCCAGCAGCTTAAGCCGGGACTCCTACGAGCAGTACTTC.

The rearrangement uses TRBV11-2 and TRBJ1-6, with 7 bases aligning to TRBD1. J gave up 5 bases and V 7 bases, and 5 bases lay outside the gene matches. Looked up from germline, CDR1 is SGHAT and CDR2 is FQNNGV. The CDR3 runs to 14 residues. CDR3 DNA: TGTGCCAGCACCCCCGGACAGGATAATTCACCCCTCCACTTT. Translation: CASTPGQDNSPLHF.

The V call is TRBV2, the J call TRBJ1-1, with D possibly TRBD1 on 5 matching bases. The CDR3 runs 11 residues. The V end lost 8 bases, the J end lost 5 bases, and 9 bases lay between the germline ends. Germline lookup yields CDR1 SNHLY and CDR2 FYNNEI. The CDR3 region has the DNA TGTGCCAGCGGGGCGGGGACTGAAGCTTTCTTT. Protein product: CASGAGTEAFF.

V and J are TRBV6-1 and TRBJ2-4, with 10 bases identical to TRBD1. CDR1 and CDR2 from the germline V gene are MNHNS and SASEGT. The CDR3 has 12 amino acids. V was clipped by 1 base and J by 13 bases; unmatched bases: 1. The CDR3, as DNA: TGTGCCAGCAGTGAAGAGGACAGGGGGCAGTACTTC. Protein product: CASSEEDRGQYF.